This T cell receptor beta chain was sequenced during a study of cytomegalovirus exposure and HLA in healthy donors. V was pared by 6 bases and J by 4 bases, with 15 bases between. Looked up from germline, CDR1 is SGHTA and CDR2 is FQGNSA. The CDR3 spans 14 residues. The PCR contained 60 Vbeta and 13 Jbeta primers. Profiled with immunoSEQ multiplex PCR; TCRdb holds only in-frame clones, not every one. Among roughly 180,000 clones listed, about three quarters were seen once. The TCR originated in a female donor in good health and CMV-seronegative. This sequence joins TRBV7-2 and TRBJ1-1; D may be TRBD1 (5 bases). Material for sequencing was PBMCs. The CDR3 DNA reads as TGTGCCAGCAGAGGGAATGGGGCTGGCACTGAAGCTTTCTTT. Residues: CASRGNGAGTEAFF. Variable domain in full (rest from reference TRBV7-2 and TRBJ1-1): GAGVSQSPSNKVTEKGKDVELRCDPISGHTALYWYRQSLGQGLEFLIYFQGNSAPDKSGLPSDRFSAERTGGSVSTLTIQRTQQEDSAVYLCASRGNGAGTEAFFGQGTRLTVV.